Included here is one T cell receptor (beta chain) sequence, with context. Antigen unknown. The PCR had 60 Vbeta and 13 Jbeta primers. This table comes from immunoSEQ multiplex PCR, and its TCRdb copy is limited to in-frame clones, with some not included. Of about 55,000 clones listed, roughly 80% are singletons. The data originate from a study of cytomegalovirus exposure and HLA in healthy donors. Study conclusions and caveats: In an earlier analysis, most TCR beta V segments were productive about 87% or about 30% of the time. In vitro confirmation showed three CMV-associated chains to be CMV antigen specific.

CDR1 and CDR2 (germline): GTSNPN, SVGIG (reference sequence). V was pared by 3 bases and J by 1 base, with 20 bases of the junction left unmatched. The CDR3 has 19 amino acids. The chain uses TRBV30 and TRBJ1-1; 7 bases are shared with TRBD1. The material sequenced was PBMCs. This clonotype was obtained from a man aged 25 to 45 in good health and CMV-seronegative. The CDR3 DNA reads TGTGCCTGGAGCCCCCGTCGACAGGGTCGGGTCAGGGAGAACACTGAAGCTTTCTTT. Encoded protein: CAWSPRRQGRVRENTEAFF.